The clone carrying this T cell receptor (beta chain) was found many times. This entry belongs to a study of T-cell reconstitution after alpha-beta-depleted transplantation in children. Library preparation (for TCRbeta) was performed with unique molecular identifiers. Each CDR3 protein is one row after TCRdb ran MiXCR on the PCR reads. This table holds about 360,000 distinct CDR3 sequences, 13% found once. The trim removed 6 bases at V and 6 bases at J, leaving 8 bases unmatched. Looked up from germline, CDR1 is WSHSY and CDR2 is SAAADI. The CDR3 consists of 15 residues. The rearrangement uses TRBV10-2 and TRBJ1-6; TRBD1 matches 7 bases. The input for sequencing was PBMCs, taken from the stem cell graft. This TCR was recovered from a human donor who donated a stem cell graft to a child with Fanconi anemia. CDR3 in amino acids: CASRMEGAINSPLHF. The CDR3 nucleotides read TGCGCCAGCAGGATGGAGGGGGCTATTAATTCACCCCTCCACTTT.